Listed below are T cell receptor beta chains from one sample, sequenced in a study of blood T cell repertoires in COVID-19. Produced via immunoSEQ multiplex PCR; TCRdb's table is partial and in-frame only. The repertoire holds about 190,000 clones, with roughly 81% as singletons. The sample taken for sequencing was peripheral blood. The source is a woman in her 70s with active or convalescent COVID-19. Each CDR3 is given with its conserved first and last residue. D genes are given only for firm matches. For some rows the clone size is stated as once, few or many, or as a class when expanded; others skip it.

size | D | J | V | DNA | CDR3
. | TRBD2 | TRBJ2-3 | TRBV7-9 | TGTGCCAGCAGCTTAGAGGGACTAGCGGGAGTAGGGGATACGCAGTATTTT | CASSLEGLAGVGDTQYF
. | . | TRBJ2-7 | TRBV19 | TGTGCCAGTACCTCGACTAGGTGGGGGTCGTACGAGCAGTACTTC | CASTSTRWGSYEQYF
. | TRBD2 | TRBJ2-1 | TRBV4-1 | TGCGCCAGCAGTTCCCGGGGGGTTGGAGAGCAGTTCTTC | CASSSRGVGEQFF
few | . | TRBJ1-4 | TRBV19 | TGTGCCAGTAGTATCCGGGGGATTTATGAAAAACTGTTTTTT | CASSIRGIYEKLFF
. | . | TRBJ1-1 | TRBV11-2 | TGTGCCAGCAGCTTTAGTCAGGACACTGAAGCTTTCTTT | CASSFSQDTEAFF
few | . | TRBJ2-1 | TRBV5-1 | TGCGCCAGCAGCGAGGCCCGGGATGAGCAGTTCTTC | CASSEARDEQFF
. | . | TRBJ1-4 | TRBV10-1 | TGCGCCAGCAGCGATACGGGCAGGGAACTGTTTTTT | CASSDTGRELFF
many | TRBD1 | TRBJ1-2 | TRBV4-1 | TGCGCCAGCAGCCAAGATAAGGGACAGGGGTCTAGAACTTATGGCTACACCTTC | CASSQDKGQGSRTYGYTF
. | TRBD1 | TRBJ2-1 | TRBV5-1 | TGCGCCAGCAGCTCAAGGACAGGGGGTCCCTACAATGAGCAGTTCTTC | CASSSRTGGPYNEQFF
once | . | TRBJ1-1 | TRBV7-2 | TGTGCCAGCAGCTTAATTTCTTTGGGGAGCACTGAAGCTTTCTTT | CASSLISLGSTEAFF
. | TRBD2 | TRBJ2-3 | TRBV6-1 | TGTGCCAGCAGTGCCCGGACTAGCGGGCTCACAGATACGCAGTATTTT | CASSARTSGLTDTQYF
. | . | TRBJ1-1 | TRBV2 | TGTGCCAGCAGTGAATACAGGCCAACGGAAGCTTTCTTT | CASSEYRPTEAFF
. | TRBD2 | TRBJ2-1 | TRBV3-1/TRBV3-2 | TGTGCCAGCAGCCAAGACGCGGCTAGCGGAAACAATGAGCAGTTCTTC | CASSQDAASGNNEQFF
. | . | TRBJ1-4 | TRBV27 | TGTGCCAGCAGCGCTGCGGGGGTGAACTTTAAACTGTTTTTT | CASSAAGVNFKLFF
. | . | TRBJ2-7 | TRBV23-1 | TGCGCCAGCGGGACGGACAGAAAATACGAGCAGTACTTC | CASGTDRKYEQYF
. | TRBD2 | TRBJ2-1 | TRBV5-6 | TGTGCCAGCAGCCATTGGGGACTAGGGGATGAGCAGTTCTTC | CASSHWGLGDEQFF
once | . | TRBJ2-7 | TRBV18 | TGTGCCAGCTCACCAGTACCCGGGAATCCCTCCTACGAGCAGTACTTC | CASSPVPGNPSYEQYF
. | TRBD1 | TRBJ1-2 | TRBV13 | TGTGCCAGCAGTCCGAACCGGACAGGGCGTAACTATGGCTACACCTTC | CASSPNRTGRNYGYTF
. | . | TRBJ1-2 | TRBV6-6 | TGTGCCAGCAGCCAGACAAATAACTATGGCTACACCTTC | CASSQTNNYGYTF
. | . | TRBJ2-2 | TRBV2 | TGTGCCAGTCAGACGACACGGAACACCGGGGAGCTGTTTTTT | CASQTTRNTGELFF
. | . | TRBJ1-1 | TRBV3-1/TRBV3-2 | TGTGCCAGCAGCGTCAACGGACAGCGTAACACTGAAGCTTTCTTT | CASSVNGQRNTEAFF
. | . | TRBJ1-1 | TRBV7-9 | TGTGCCAGCAGCCGTTGGGGGGGTACTAACACTGAAGCTTTCTTT | CASSRWGGTNTEAFF
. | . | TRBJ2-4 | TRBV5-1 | TGCGCCAGCAGCCCCGACTTGGGACTAAACATTCAGTACTTC | CASSPDLGLNIQYF
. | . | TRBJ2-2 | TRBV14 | TGTGCCAGCAGCACCCAACCTCCAGGGTTAGCCGGGGAGCTGTTTTTT | CASSTQPPGLAGELFF
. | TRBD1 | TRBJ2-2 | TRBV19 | TGTGCCAGTAGTATAGGAGGGACAGCGAACACCGGGGAGCTGTTTTTT | CASSIGGTANTGELFF
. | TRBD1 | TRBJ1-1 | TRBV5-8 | TGTGCCAGCAGCTTTCGGACAGGGGGCCCGGGGGAAGCTTTCTTT | CASSFRTGGPGEAFF
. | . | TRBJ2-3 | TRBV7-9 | TGTGCCAGCAGCCCGGAGGTACCGGATACGCAGTATTTT | CASSPEVPDTQYF
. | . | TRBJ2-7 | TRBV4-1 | TGCGCCAGCAGGCAAGCCCACTTGAGCTCCTACGAGCAGTACTTC | CASRQAHLSSYEQYF
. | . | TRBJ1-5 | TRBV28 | TGTGCCAGCAGTTTGACAAGGATCCAGCCCCAGCATTTT | CASSLTRIQPQHF
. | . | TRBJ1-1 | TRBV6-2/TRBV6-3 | TGTGCCAGCAGTTTTTCTTGGGGGGATTCGAGCACTGAAGCTTTCTTT | CASSFSWGDSSTEAFF
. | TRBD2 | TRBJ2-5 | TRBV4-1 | TGCGCCAGCAGCCAAGAAGGACTAGCGTACCAAGAGACCCAGTACTTC | CASSQEGLAYQETQYF
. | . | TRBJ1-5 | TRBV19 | TGTGCCAGTAGATTTTCGGGGCAGCCCCAGCATTTT | CASRFSGQPQHF
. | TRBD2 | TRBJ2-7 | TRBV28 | TGTGCCAGCAGCCCATCCGGGAGGGCGCTCCTCCCTGGGCAGTACTTC | CASSPSGRALLPGQYF
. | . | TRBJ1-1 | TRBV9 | TGTGCCAGCAGCACCAGACAGGAGCCGAACACTGAAGCTTTCTTT | CASSTRQEPNTEAFF
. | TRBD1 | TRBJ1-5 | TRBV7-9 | TGTGCCAGCAGCAAACAGACAGGGGATCAGCCCCAGCATTTT | CASSKQTGDQPQHF
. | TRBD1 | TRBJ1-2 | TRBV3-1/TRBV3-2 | TGTGCCAGCAGCCAAGGACAGGGCAACTATGGCTACACCTTC | CASSQGQGNYGYTF
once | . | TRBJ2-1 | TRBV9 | TGTGCCAGCAGCGTAGCTGGAGTGAATGAGCAGTTCTTC | CASSVAGVNEQFF
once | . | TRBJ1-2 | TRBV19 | TGTGCCAGTCGCCCCCGGCTGGAGAATGGCTACACCTTC | CASRPRLENGYTF
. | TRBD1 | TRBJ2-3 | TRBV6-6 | TGTGCCAGCAGTTGGGGACAGGTTAAAGGGGATACGCAGTATTTT | CASSWGQVKGDTQYF